Sequencing of this T cell receptor beta chain was carried out in a study of regulatory and conventional T cells in RAG deficiency. General observations from the study: Shorter CDR3s in all patient subsets; >80% Treg-Tconv overlap in Omenn. Omenn syndrome and CID/AS patients had 95 to 100-fold fewer unique Treg TCR beta sequences, versus around 9.8-fold elsewhere.

Genomic DNA came from blood conventional CD4+ T cells gated CD25-low CD127-high. Comment on this clone: Its antigen is as yet unknown.

Trimming stripped 1 base from V and 2 bases from J, with 9 bases between. Germline CDR1 LGHNA, CDR2 YSLEER. This CDR3 region has 15 residues. Measured with immunoSEQ multiplex PCR; TCRdb has only the in-frame clones, and not every one. The data contain roughly 30,000 clones, 95% to 96% of them singletons. These data also formed part of another study, on regulatory T cells. This second report adds: Primers: 52 TRBV forward and 13 TRBJ reverse. Patient repertoires had restricted TRB V-J pairs and skewed V and J usage, most in Tregs.

The sequenced sample consisted of CD25- CD4+ T cells sorted from blood. The chain employs TRBV4-3 and TRBJ2-1, with D possibly TRBD1 on 5 matching bases. The sequence was obtained from a human donor in good health. The CDR3 here is CASSQGRETYNEQFF. For the CDR3, the DNA is TGCGCCAGCAGCCAAGGCAGGGAAACCTACAATGAGCAGTTCTTC.